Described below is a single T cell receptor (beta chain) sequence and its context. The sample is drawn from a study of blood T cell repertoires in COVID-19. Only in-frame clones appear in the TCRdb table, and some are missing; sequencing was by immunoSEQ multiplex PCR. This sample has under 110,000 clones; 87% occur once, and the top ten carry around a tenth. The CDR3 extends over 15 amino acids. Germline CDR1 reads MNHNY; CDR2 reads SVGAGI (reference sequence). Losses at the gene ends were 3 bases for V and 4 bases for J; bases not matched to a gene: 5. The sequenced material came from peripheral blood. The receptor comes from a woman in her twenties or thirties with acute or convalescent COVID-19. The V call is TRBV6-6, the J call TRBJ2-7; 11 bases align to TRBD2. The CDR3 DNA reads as TGTGCCAGCAGTTATTCGACTAGCGGGACTTACGAGCAGTACTTC. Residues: CASSYSTSGTYEQYF.